This TCR beta chain is drawn from a study of blood T cell repertoires in COVID-19. Study-wide context: Samples taken during acute and convalescent COVID-19 were collected in the United States, Italy and Spain. PBMCs, B-cell-depleted T cells, or T cells provided the cDNA or gDNA that made up the material.

The V segment lost 3 bases and the J segment 7 bases; nucleotides outside the gene matches: 9. CDR1 and CDR2 from the germline V gene are MDHEN and SYDVKM. This CDR3 is 17 amino acids long. Original data processing: Reference gene primer amplification yielded estimated nucleated cell counts. Produced via immunoSEQ multiplex PCR; TCRdb's table is partial and in-frame only. V and J calls and clone size follow that table, whereas D and trimming were derived from the DNA. The sample has some 80,000 clones, 86% seen once. The V gene is TRBV28, the J gene TRBJ2-1, with 13 bases matching TRBD2. This clonotype was obtained from a woman older than 75 in a cohort sampled during active or convalescent COVID-19. The sample consisted of peripheral blood. The chain's CDR3 is CASSLPGLAGVRNEQFF. The DNA for the CDR3 is TGTGCCAGCAGTTTGCCAGGACTAGCGGGAGTAAGGAATGAGCAGTTCTTC.